Listed below are T cell receptor beta chains from one sample, sequenced in a study of patients and donors after allogeneic stem cell transplantation. From the RT-PCR reads, TCRdb called clonotypes with MiXCR, one entry per CDR3 protein. This sample has about a million distinct CDR3 sequences; roughly 18% occur once, and the top ten carry 5% to 7.5%. Input material: blood, either unsorted or a sorted T cell fraction (not recorded which). The receptor source for this set is a human donor who was either an allogeneic HSCT recipient or a stem cell or donor lymphocyte infusion donor (not recorded which). It is not recorded whose cells these are; they may come from a transplant donor. Each CDR3 is given with its conserved first and last residue. Fields, in order: CDR3 protein, V gene.

CASGTGSLPSNYGYTF,TRBV5-5
CSARAPAFNTEAFF,TRBV20-1
CASSLPTGLGQPQHF,TRBV28
CASSLFRTKQETQYF,TRBV3-1
CASSVAGHTGSGSTEAFF,TRBV9
CSSRSGEGNQPQHF,TRBV20-1
CASSQDGTSFYYGYTF,TRBV4-3
CASSKTRDTQYF,TRBV9
CASSLDLGLRALSNEQFF,TRBV11-2
CASSPRPGQRIGIGELFF,TRBV11-2